The 20 T cell receptor beta chains presented below share a single source sample, sequenced in a study of shared clonotypes between healthy human individuals. The data were produced by immunoSEQ multiplex PCR, yet TCRdb's version contains in-frame clones alone and is incomplete. The table has about 2.1 million clones, under 95% seen once. Naive CD8 cells were CD45RO-negative, positively selected for CCR7, excluding terminally differentiated effector memory CD45RA+ cells. Source material: naive CD8+ T cells from PBMCs. These receptors all come from a man aged 18 to 35 in good health. Some clones in this sample may be carry-over from other donors' samples.

The chain couples TRBV5-6 to TRBJ2-7; 7 bases match TRBD1. Trimming cost V 4 bases and J 5 bases; bases outside gene matches: 12. Per the germline V gene, CDR1 is SGHDT and CDR2 is YYEEEE. This CDR3 comprises 15 residues. The CDR3 loop is CASSIMTGLANEQYF. CDR3 nucleotides: TGTGCCAGCAGCATAATGACAGGGCTCGCCAACGAGCAGTACTTC.

This sequence joins TRBV9 and TRBJ2-7; D is undetermined. This CDR3 is 12 amino acids long. From germline, CDR1 is SGDLS and CDR2 YYNGEE. Trimming removed 4 bases at V and 7 bases at J, with 12 bases between. DNA for the CDR3: TGTGCCAGCAGCCCCCCAGGATTTGAGCAGTACTTC. Its translation is CASSPPGFEQYF.

The chain employs TRBV11-3 and TRBJ1-1, with a possible D match to TRBD1 (5 bases). Trimming took 3 bases from V and 5 from J, leaving 16 bases between them. The CDR3 is made up of 15 amino acids. From germline, CDR1 is SGHNT and CDR2 YENEEA. CDR3 region: CASSLTGTRGTEAFF. CDR3 nucleotide sequence: TGTGCCAGCAGCTTGACCGGGACCCGGGGGACTGAAGCTTTCTTT.

The V gene is TRBV4-1, the J gene TRBJ2-1, with D uncertain. This CDR3 contains 16 residues. The germline V gene encodes CDR1 MGHRA and CDR2 YSYEKL. V lost 0 bases and J lost 7, with 16 bases in between. Here the CDR3 reads CASSQDRTGTRNEQFF. DNA for the CDR3: TGCGCCAGCAGCCAAGATCGGACGGGTACGCGGAATGAGCAGTTCTTC.

CDR3 region: CASRKTGTSYTRDTDTQYF. CDR3 bases: TGCGCCAGCAGAAAAACCGGGACCTCCTACACGAGGGACACAGATACGCAGTATTTT. The gene calls are TRBV5-1 and TRBJ2-3; D tentatively reads TRBD1 or TRBD2 (5 bases each). The CDR3 has 19 residues. Germline CDR1 SGHRS, CDR2 YFSETQ. V was cut by 5 bases and J by 2 bases, with 27 bases left in between.

V gene TRBV7-9 combines with J gene TRBJ2-1; possible D gene TRBD2, 6 bases. Germline-derived CDR1 and CDR2 are SEHNR and FQNEAQ (reference sequence). V gave up 5 bases and J gave up 2 bases, with 13 bases separating them. CDR3 length: 15 residues. The CDR3 sequence: CASSRDSAAYNEQFF. Here the CDR3 DNA reads TGTGCCAGCAGCCGGGACTCGGCCGCCTACAATGAGCAGTTCTTC.

This clone was seen a single time. This chain links TRBV4-1 with TRBJ1-1; maybe TRBD1 (6 bases). In germline, CDR1 is MGHRA, CDR2 YSYEKL. V was shortened by 3 bases and J by 3 bases, with 26 bases between the two germline ends. The CDR3 has 19 residues. CDR3 amino acids: CASSQLQGVGFQGYTEAFF. CDR3 in DNA: TGCGCCAGCAGCCAGTTACAGGGAGTGGGGTTTCAGGGTTACACTGAAGCTTTCTTT.

This clone was detected only a few times. This chain uses TRBV7-6 with TRBJ2-1; D not certain. V was shortened by 1 base and J by 1 base, with 2 bases between the two germline ends. Germline V gene lookup returns CDR1 SGHVS and CDR2 FNYEAQ. This CDR3 has 13 residues. In DNA, the CDR3 is TGTGCCAGCAGCTTAGAGTCCTACAATGAGCAGTTCTTC. This gives the protein CASSLESYNEQFF.

V usage is TRBV7-9 and J usage is TRBJ2-7; perhaps TRBD2 as D (6 bases). With 5 bases removed from V and 6 bases from J, the gap between germline ends came to 17 bases. The CDR3 totals 14 residues. Germline lookup yields CDR1 SEHNR and CDR2 FQNEAQ (reference sequence). The CDR3: CASSPPRRDGEQYF. CDR3 sequence (DNA): TGTGCCAGCAGCCCCCCTAGGCGGGATGGCGAGCAGTACTTC.

V is TRBV9 and J is TRBJ1-1; perhaps TRBD1 as D (6 bases). Per the germline V gene, CDR1 is SGDLS and CDR2 is YYNGEE. The V end lost 0 bases, the J end lost 0 bases, and 12 bases lay between the germline ends. The CDR3 length is 16 residues. CDR3 in amino acids: CASSVASGAMNTEAFF. The DNA for the CDR3 is TGTGCCAGCAGCGTAGCGTCAGGGGCCATGAACACTGAAGCTTTCTTT.

The J gene is TRBJ2-6, the V gene TRBV11-3, with D possibly being TRBD2 (5 bases). The germline V gene encodes CDR1 SGHNT and CDR2 YENEEA. This CDR3 is built from 18 residues. With 10 bases removed from V and 0 bases from J, the gap between germline ends came to 22 bases. The CDR3 loop is CATRGAGPGTSGANVLTF. DNA for the CDR3: TGTGCCACCCGAGGAGCCGGACCGGGAACCTCTGGGGCCAACGTCCTGACTTTC.

This chain uses TRBV7-9 with TRBJ2-1; TRBD2 matches 11 bases. Trimming took 1 base from V and 9 from J; bases not matched to a gene: 8. The V gene's germline CDR1 is SEHNR and CDR2 FQNEAQ (reference sequence). CDR3 length: 16 amino acids. CDR3 protein: CASSLGVASGRSEQFF. In DNA, the CDR3 is TGTGCCAGCAGCTTAGGGGTGGCTAGCGGGAGGTCTGAGCAGTTCTTC.

The chain uses TRBV2 and TRBJ2-1; unclear D gene. The CDR3 is 16 amino acids. The germline V gene encodes CDR1 SNHLY and CDR2 FYNNEI. V lost 6 bases and J 4 bases, leaving 19 bases between the germline ends. In DNA form, the CDR3 reads TGTGCCAGCAGCGGACCCCTAGGTTCCCTATACAATGAGCAGTTCTTC. This encodes CASSGPLGSLYNEQFF.

The rearrangement joins TRBV29-1 to TRBJ2-7; D is ambiguous. Trimming removed 0 bases from V and 2 bases from J, with 5 bases in between. This CDR3 spans 12 amino acids. CDR1 is SQVTM and CDR2 is ANQGSEA in the germline V gene. The CDR3 DNA reads TGCAGCGTTGAAGATAAGACCTACGAGCAGTACTTC. Its translation: CSVEDKTYEQYF.

The sample holds one count of this clone. The V gene is TRBV30, the J gene TRBJ2-7; D gene ambiguous. Germline-derived CDR1 and CDR2 are GTSNPN and SVGIG (reference sequence). The CDR3 sequence is 12 residues long. Trimming cost V 0 bases and J 5 bases, with 8 bases left between them. As DNA, the CDR3 is TGTGCCTGGAGTGTGTCAGCGAACGAGCAGTACTTC. It encodes CAWSVSANEQYF.

The rearrangement joins TRBV18 to TRBJ2-1, with TRBD2 matching 8 bases. After removal of 3 bases from V and 4 bases from J, the junction contained 5 bases not matched to a gene. This CDR3 spans 15 amino acids. Germline CDR1 KGHSH, CDR2 LQKENI. The CDR3 loop is CASSPALADYNEQFF. DNA of the CDR3: TGTGCCAGCTCACCCGCACTAGCGGATTACAATGAGCAGTTCTTC.

This chain links TRBV2 with TRBJ2-1; perhaps D is TRBD1 or TRBD2 (6 bases each). Trimming left V 1 base short and J 4 bases short, with 11 bases between. This CDR3 is 15 amino acids long. CDR1 is SNHLY, CDR2 FYNNEI, per germline. The CDR3 protein is CASSEEGGQYNEQFF. The CDR3 DNA reads as TGTGCCAGCAGTGAAGAGGGAGGACAGTACAATGAGCAGTTCTTC. Complete variable domain (other parts from reference TRBV2 and TRBJ2-1): EPEVTQTPSHQVTQMGQEVILRCVPISNHLYFYWYRQILGQKVEFLVSFYNNEISEKSEIFDDQFSVERPDGSNFTLKIRSTKLEDSAMYFCASSEEGGQYNEQFFGPGTRLTVL.

The chain recombines TRBV27 with TRBJ1-2; D is possibly TRBD1 (6 bases). The length of the CDR3 is 13 residues. The germline gives CDR1 MNHEY, CDR2 SMNVEV (reference sequence). V was trimmed by 6 bases and J by 7 bases, leaving 15 bases between them. CDR3 bases: TGTGCCAGCAGCCCCGCGGGACATCCTGGCTACACCTTC. Amino acid sequence: CASSPAGHPGYTF.

The V and J genes are TRBV28 and TRBJ1-2; TRBD1 is a possible D gene (6 bases). Germline V gives CDR1 MDHEN, CDR2 SYDVKM. The CDR3 covers 14 residues. V lost 2 bases and J 2 bases, leaving 9 bases between the germline ends. The CDR3 DNA reads as TGTGCCAGCAGTTTAAACAGGGCCAACTATGGCTACACCTTC. Encoded protein: CASSLNRANYGYTF.

The chain is built from TRBV4-2 and TRBJ2-2; 7 bases fit TRBD2. The CDR3 has 14 amino acids. The V and J ends lost 4 bases and 5 bases, in that order; junction bases with no gene match: 4. Looked up from germline, CDR1 is LGHNA and CDR2 is YNFKEQ. CDR3 region: CASSLPAGTGELFF. The CDR3 DNA sequence: TGTGCCAGCAGCCTACCAGCGGGGACCGGGGAGCTGTTTTTT.